The clone carrying this T cell receptor (beta chain) was detected only a few times. Antigen: not known. Trimming took 2 bases from V and 5 from J, leaving 16 bases between them. The CDR3 has 16 amino acids. Germline V gene lookup returns CDR1 MNHNY and CDR2 SVGAGI (reference sequence). Time point defined: neoterminal ileum biopsy at postoperative endoscopy, about 6 months after surgery. Measured with immunoSEQ multiplex PCR; TCRdb has only the in-frame clones, and not every one. The repertoire holds roughly 16,000 clones, with 72% as singletons. The data originate from a study of T cell repertoires in ileal Crohn's disease. Study-level information: Biopsies of the neoterminal ileum at postoperative colonoscopy form M6 samples.

Findings and limits, study-wide: High-frequency clones were more common in sorted CD8 than CD4 cells.

This chain joins TRBV6-6 and TRBJ2-1, with D uncertain. Source material: ileal tissue. The TCR originated in an adult with Crohn's disease. CDR3 loop: CASSYLPGRTNNEQFF. In nucleotides, the CDR3 is TGTGCCAGCAGTTACCTTCCAGGCAGAACCAACAATGAGCAGTTCTTC.